What follows are 14 T cell receptor beta chains derived from one specimen sequenced in a study of cytomegalovirus exposure and HLA in healthy donors. The PCR had 60 Vbeta and 13 Jbeta primers. Generated by immunoSEQ multiplex PCR, the TCRdb table keeps only in-frame clones and is missing some. The data contain about 160,000 clones, roughly 83% of them singletons. Sequenced input: PBMCs. These receptors were obtained from a man aged 25 to 40 in good health and CMV-seronegative.

The chain carries TRBV4-3 and TRBJ1-4; D might be TRBD1 (5 bases). This CDR3 is 17 amino acids long. Trimming stripped 0 bases from V and 5 bases from J, with 16 bases between. Germline V CDR1 and CDR2: LGHNA, YSLEER. CDR3 sequence (DNA): TGCGCCAGCAGCCAAGATATGGTCGGCAGGGTGAATGAAAAACTGTTTTTT. This codes for CASSQDMVGRVNEKLFF.

The rearrangement joins TRBV6-1 to TRBJ2-1, with 8 bases identical to TRBD2. This CDR3 region has 14 residues. Trimming at V came to 5 bases and at J to 2 bases, leaving 2 bases not matched to a gene. CDR1 is MNHNS, CDR2 SASEGT, per germline. CDR3 region: CASSQTSAYNEQFF. The CDR3 nucleotides are TGTGCCAGCAGTCAGACTAGCGCCTACAATGAGCAGTTCTTC.

The chain has TRBV9 and TRBJ2-3, with 7 bases aligning to TRBD2. The CDR3 contains 16 residues. Germline CDR1 reads SGDLS; CDR2 reads YYNGEE. The J segment lost 2 bases and the V segment lost 6 bases, leaving 12 bases of the junction unmatched. CDR3 DNA sequence: TGTGCCAGCAACCCCCTCGTCCAGCGGGACACAGATACGCAGTATTTT. Translation: CASNPLVQRDTDTQYF.

The chain uses TRBV19 and TRBJ2-2; perhaps TRBD2 as D (6 bases). V was shortened by 10 bases and J by 1 base, with 16 bases between the two germline ends. Germline CDR1 is LNHDA and CDR2 is SQIVND (reference sequence). The CDR3 has 15 amino acids. The DNA for the CDR3 is TGTGCCATCTCACCGGGACTGCGGAACACCGGGGAGCTGTTTTTT. Its protein is CAISPGLRNTGELFF.

This chain links TRBV20-1 with TRBJ2-7; TRBD1 matches 7 bases. Germline V gives CDR1 DFQATT, CDR2 SNEGSKA (reference sequence). J was trimmed by 2 bases and V by 5 bases; bases with no gene match: 0. The CDR3 has 11 amino acids. CDR3: CSAQGAYEQYF. Here the CDR3 DNA reads TGCAGTGCTCAGGGGGCCTACGAGCAGTACTTC.

The rearrangement joins TRBV11-2 to TRBJ2-1; TRBD1 aligns across 10 bases. CDR1 and CDR2 (germline): SGHAT, FQNNGV. The CDR3 extends over 16 amino acids. Unmatched junction bases numbered 7, after V lost 5 bases and J lost 3 bases. The CDR3 region has the DNA TGTGCCAGCAGCACCGGGACAGGGGAAAACTACAATGAGCAGTTCTTC. Translated: CASSTGTGENYNEQFF. Using reference TRBV11-2 and TRBJ2-1 for the parts outside the CDR3, the full variable domain is EAGVAQSPRYKIIEKRQSVAFWCNPISGHATLYWYQQILGQGPKLLIQFQNNGVVDDSQLPKDRFSAERLKGVDSTLKIQPAKLEDSAVYLCASSTGTGENYNEQFFGPGTRLTVL.

The chain employs TRBV7-2 and TRBJ1-1; D is unresolved. Deletions cut 1 base from V and 10 bases from J, with 10 bases between. The CDR3 is 12 residues long. CDR1 SGHTA and CDR2 FQGNSA come from the germline V gene. This chain's CDR3 is CASSLVGGGAFF. CDR3 nucleotide sequence: TGTGCCAGCAGCTTAGTTGGAGGAGGAGCTTTCTTT.

The chain links TRBV7-9 to TRBJ2-7, with TRBD2 identical over 9 bases. Unmatched junction bases numbered 16, after V lost 0 bases and J lost 4 bases. There are 19 residues in the CDR3. Germline CDR1 reads SEHNR; CDR2 reads FQNEAQ (reference sequence). The CDR3 is CASSLALGVAGERSYEQYF. DNA of the CDR3: TGTGCCAGCAGCTTAGCCCTCGGGGTAGCGGGAGAGAGATCGTACGAGCAGTACTTC.

With regard to this clone: This sample also contains other DNA sequences that code for the same CDR3. V gene TRBV29-1 combines with J gene TRBJ1-2; TRBD1 matches 9 bases. J gave up 1 base and V 7 bases, and 4 bases lay outside the gene matches. The CDR3 loop spans 13 amino acids. Per germline, CDR1 SQVTM and CDR2 ANQGSEA. CDR3 DNA sequence: TGCAGCGCATGGACAGGGGATAACTATGGCTACACCTTC. Amino acid sequence: CSAWTGDNYGYTF.

The rearrangement uses TRBV28 and TRBJ1-2; 8 nucleotides agree with TRBD1. This CDR3 contains 15 residues. Germline values: CDR1 MDHEN, CDR2 SYDVKM. V lost 3 bases and J lost 4; bases outside the gene matches: 7. The DNA of the CDR3 is TGTGCCAGCAGTTTTATCGCAGGGGGCGGCTATGGCTACACCTTC. This sequence encodes CASSFIAGGGYGYTF.

On this clone: Germline is not matched at one junction end, which may reflect a read error. The chain employs TRBV7-9 and TRBJ1-2; D remains ambiguous. Per germline, CDR1 SEHNR and CDR2 FQNEAQ (reference sequence). The CDR3 totals 13 residues. DNA for the CDR3: TGTTCCAGCAGCTTACTGTCTGTATATGGCTACACCTTC. Protein: CSSSLLSVYGYTF.

This clone was recorded a few times. The chain employs TRBV7-9 and TRBJ2-7, with D possibly being TRBD2 (6 bases). CDR3 length: 17 residues. CDR1 and CDR2 (germline): SEHNR, FQNEAQ (reference sequence). Trimming cost V 5 bases and J 4 bases, with 24 bases left between them. Here the CDR3 DNA reads TGTGCCAGCAGCCCCCAGGCGGGCGGGATCCTTCCTTACGAGCAGTACTTC. Its translation is CASSPQAGGILPYEQYF.

The chain recombines TRBV19 with TRBJ2-5, with 7 nucleotides matching TRBD1. The CDR3 spans 14 residues. CDR1 is LNHDA, CDR2 SQIVND, per germline (reference sequence). Losses at the gene ends were 5 bases for V and 1 base for J; bases not matched to a gene: 4. Here the CDR3 reads CASSPQGVQETQYF. In DNA form, the CDR3 reads TGTGCCAGTAGTCCCCAGGGGGTCCAAGAGACCCAGTACTTC. The full variable domain, in which reference TRBV19 and TRBJ2-5 provide the parts outside the CDR3, is DGGITQSPKYLFRKEGQNVTLSCEQNLNHDAMYWYRQDPGQGLRLIYYSQIVNDFQKGDIAEGYSVSREKKESFPLTVTSAQKNPTAFYLCASSPQGVQETQYFGPGTRLLVL.

The gene calls are TRBV7-8 and TRBJ1-1, with D maybe TRBD1 (5 bases). Germline-derived CDR1 and CDR2 are SGHVS and FQNEAQ. The CDR3 extends over 14 amino acids. V was pared by 5 bases and J by 1 base, with 11 bases between. CDR3 sequence reads: CASSPDRQNTEAFF. The CDR3 coding sequence is TGTGCCAGCAGCCCAGACAGACAGAACACTGAAGCTTTCTTT.